Listed here are 8 T cell receptor beta chains from one sample, sequenced in a study of beta chain features in type 1 diabetes. Whole-study results and caveats: A moderate, significant TCRB CDR3 shortening appeared in type 1 diabetes across four CD4+ subsets.

Antigen specificity for these receptors is unknown. Expressed TCRB transcripts were sequenced because the isolated RNA had all been reverse transcribed beforehand. TCRdb's copy holds only in-frame clones and misses some; the assay was immunoSEQ multiplex PCR. The table shows over 650,000 clones, with 11% to 15% occurring only once. Input material: naive CD4+ T cells from blood. These receptors were taken from a man aged 18 to 30 with type 1 diabetes.

The V call is TRBV30, the J call TRBJ2-7, with 9 bases matching TRBD2. CDR3 size: 14 residues. Per germline, CDR1 GTSNPN and CDR2 SVGIG (reference sequence). Unmatched junction bases numbered 6, after V lost 3 bases and J lost 3 bases. This CDR3 is CAWSHNSGGYEQYF. As DNA, the CDR3 is TGTGCCTGGAGCCACAATAGCGGGGGCTACGAGCAGTACTTC. The complete variable domain, with remaining parts taken from reference TRBV30 and TRBJ2-7, reads SQTIHQWPATLVQPVGSPLSLECTVEGTSNPNLYWYRQAAGRGLQLLFYSVGIGQISSEVPQNLSASRPQDRQFILSSKKLLLSDSGFYLCAWSHNSGGYEQYFGPGTRLTVT.

This clone was detected only a few times. The rearrangement joins TRBV4-2 to TRBJ1-4; the match to TRBD1 covers 8 bases. Germline CDR1 is LGHNA and CDR2 is YNFKEQ. J was trimmed by 4 bases and V by 4 bases; bases with no gene match: 2. The CDR3 loop spans 14 amino acids. CDR3 nucleotide sequence: TGTGCCAGCAGCCGCGACAGGGGTAATGAAAAACTGTTTTTT. Its protein is CASSRDRGNEKLFF.

The chain uses TRBV7-3 and TRBJ1-4, with D perhaps matching TRBD1 (5 bases). V lost 5 bases to trimming and J lost 1 base, with 11 bases between them. Germline V gene sequence: CDR1 SGHTA, CDR2 FQGTGA. CDR3 size: 15 residues. Here the CDR3 reads CASSQNGGTNEKLFF. CDR3 DNA sequence: TGTGCCAGCAGCCAAAACGGGGGAACTAATGAAAAACTGTTTTTT.

The genes are TRBV9 and TRBJ2-3; 7 bases fit TRBD2. In germline, CDR1 is SGDLS, CDR2 YYNGEE. V shed 4 bases, J shed 2 bases, and the junction held 7 bases outside the gene matches. The CDR3 contains 15 residues. The CDR3 nucleotides are TGTGCCAGCAGCCCCCGCGGGGGAGCCACAGATACGCAGTATTTT. Its translation: CASSPRGGATDTQYF. Together with reference TRBV9 and TRBJ2-3, the CDR3 gives the full variable domain: DSGVTQTPKHLITATGQRVTLRCSPRSGDLSVYWYQQSLDQGLQFLIQYYNGEERAKGNILERFSAQQFPDLHSELNLSSLELGDSALYFCASSPRGGATDTQYFGPGTRLTVL.

This clone was counted only a few times. This rearrangement joins TRBV29-1 to TRBJ2-7; D gene unclear. V lost 7 bases and J lost 6, with 13 bases in between. CDR3 size: 11 residues. Germline CDR1 and CDR2: SQVTM and ANQGSEA. CDR3 residues: CSAVTGIEQYF. The CDR3 DNA reads as TGCAGCGCGGTGACCGGAATCGAGCAGTACTTC.

This clone was observed a few times. This chain connects TRBV14 to TRBJ2-1; D possibly matches TRBD1 or TRBD2 (7 bases each). This CDR3 is built from 20 residues. V was shortened by 3 bases and J by 2 bases, with 26 bases between the two germline ends. Germline V lookup: CDR1 SGHDN, CDR2 FVKESK. CDR3 sequence reads: CASSHPRNGIRGGTYNEQFF. CDR3 DNA sequence: TGTGCCAGCAGCCACCCCCGTAATGGGATCAGGGGGGGAACCTACAATGAGCAGTTCTTC.

J is TRBJ2-5 and V is TRBV11-1; TRBD1 matches at 8 bases. Germline CDR1 is SGHAT and CDR2 is FQDESV (reference sequence). This CDR3 is built from 13 residues. Trimming at V came to 5 bases and at J to 5 bases, leaving 4 bases not matched to a gene. The CDR3 is CASSAGGAETQYF. The CDR3, as DNA: TGTGCCAGCAGCGCAGGGGGCGCGGAGACCCAGTACTTC.

This chain links TRBV5-4 with TRBJ1-3; no clear D. The ends were cut back, 3 bases at V and 2 bases at J, with 12 bases in the middle. Germline loops: CDR1 SGHNT, CDR2 YYREEE (reference sequence). The CDR3 is 15 residues long. Written as DNA, the CDR3 is TGTGCCAGCAGCTCCGGACCGAGAACTGGAAACACCATATATTTT. This codes for CASSSGPRTGNTIYF.